The rows below give T cell receptor beta chains drawn from one sample of a study of T cells after yellow fever vaccination. MiXCR, run by TCRdb on the 5' RACE reads, gives a single entry per CDR3 protein. Of about 320,000 distinct CDR3 sequences listed, roughly a tenth are singletons. The sequences come from CD4+ T cells sorted from PBMCs, collected 45 days after the yellow fever booster vaccination. These receptors originate from a man younger than 35 who received the YFV17D yellow fever vaccine. Both conserved end residues are part of each CDR3. Each record gives: D gene, J gene, V gene, clone size, CDR3 protein, CDR3 DNA. D genes are given only for firm matches. Not all rows give a size; the values are once, few, many and, for expanded clones, a class.

D gene: .
J gene: TRBJ2-6
V gene: TRBV5-1
clone size: few
CDR3 protein: CASSSDPGANVLTF
CDR3 DNA: TGCGCCAGCAGCTCGGATCCGGGGGCCAACGTCCTGACTTTC

D gene: .
J gene: TRBJ1-5
V gene: TRBV7-2
clone size: .
CDR3 protein: CASSLLGGASNQPQHF
CDR3 DNA: TGTGCCAGCAGCTTATTGGGGGGAGCTAGCAATCAGCCCCAGCATTTT

D gene: .
J gene: TRBJ2-3
V gene: TRBV5-4
clone size: .
CDR3 protein: CASSATGAADTQYF
CDR3 DNA: TGTGCCAGCAGCGCGACGGGGGCAGCAGATACGCAGTATTTT

D gene: TRBD1
J gene: TRBJ1-5
V gene: TRBV6-2/TRBV6-3
clone size: .
CDR3 protein: CASRTPRTGQRANQPQHF
CDR3 DNA: TGTGCCAGCAGGACACCCCGGACAGGGCAACGAGCAAATCAGCCCCAGCATTTT

D gene: .
J gene: TRBJ1-2
V gene: TRBV2
clone size: few
CDR3 protein: CASSETQGSYGYTF
CDR3 DNA: TGTGCCAGCAGTGAAACGCAGGGGTCTTATGGCTACACCTTC

D gene: .
J gene: TRBJ2-5
V gene: TRBV5-5
clone size: many
CDR3 protein: CASSLPGQETQYF
CDR3 DNA: TGTGCCAGCAGCTTGCCGGGGCAAGAGACCCAGTACTTC

D gene: TRBD2
J gene: TRBJ2-1
V gene: TRBV4-3
clone size: .
CDR3 protein: CASSQVRGLAPRNEQFF
CDR3 DNA: TGCGCCAGCAGCCAAGTACGGGGACTAGCCCCTAGGAATGAGCAGTTCTTC

D gene: .
J gene: TRBJ1-4
V gene: TRBV6-1
clone size: few
CDR3 protein: CASTNPRVEKLFF
CDR3 DNA: TGTGCCAGCACAAACCCGAGGGTTGAAAAACTGTTTTTT

D gene: .
J gene: TRBJ1-2
V gene: TRBV11-2
clone size: few
CDR3 protein: CASSFVDYGYTF
CDR3 DNA: TGTGCCAGCAGCTTCGTGGACTATGGCTACACCTTC

D gene: TRBD1
J gene: TRBJ2-1
V gene: TRBV5-1
clone size: few
CDR3 protein: CASSLDRGIDEQFF
CDR3 DNA: TGCGCCAGCAGCCTGGACAGGGGAATCGATGAGCAGTTCTTC

D gene: .
J gene: TRBJ2-3
V gene: TRBV30
clone size: few
CDR3 protein: CAWSSGLQTTDTQYF
CDR3 DNA: TGTGCCTGGAGTTCTGGCTTACAAACCACAGATACGCAGTATTTT

D gene: .
J gene: TRBJ1-3
V gene: TRBV6-6
clone size: many
CDR3 protein: CASSDSDSFGNTIYF
CDR3 DNA: TGTGCCAGCAGCGACTCTGACAGTTTTGGAAACACCATATATTTT

D gene: .
J gene: TRBJ1-1
V gene: TRBV7-6
clone size: .
CDR3 protein: CASSAGTANQNTEAFF
CDR3 DNA: TGTGCCAGCAGCGCAGGGACGGCAAACCAGAACACTGAAGCTTTCTTT

D gene: .
J gene: TRBJ2-1
V gene: TRBV7-3
clone size: few
CDR3 protein: CASSLLPGHGGDEQFF
CDR3 DNA: TGTGCCAGCAGCCTTCTCCCGGGACACGGAGGTGATGAGCAGTTCTTC

D gene: .
J gene: TRBJ2-4
V gene: TRBV4-2
clone size: many
CDR3 protein: CASSQGQGTASRIQYF
CDR3 DNA: TGTGCCAGCAGCCAAGGTCAGGGGACGGCCTCGCGAATTCAGTACTTC

D gene: TRBD1
J gene: TRBJ2-5
V gene: TRBV9
clone size: few
CDR3 protein: CASSVAGTVEETQYF
CDR3 DNA: TGTGCCAGCAGCGTAGCCGGGACAGTCGAAGAGACCCAGTACTTC

D gene: .
J gene: TRBJ2-2
V gene: TRBV10-3
clone size: .
CDR3 protein: CAISGLQGTGELFF
CDR3 DNA: TGTGCCATCAGTGGTCTCCAGGGGACCGGGGAGCTGTTTTTT

D gene: TRBD2
J gene: TRBJ2-5
V gene: TRBV4-1
clone size: .
CDR3 protein: CASRAAGGRSETQYF
CDR3 DNA: TGCGCCAGCAGAGCAGCGGGGGGTCGGTCAGAGACCCAGTACTTC

D gene: .
J gene: TRBJ1-6
V gene: TRBV27
clone size: .
CDR3 protein: CASTLQGRINSPLHF
CDR3 DNA: TGTGCCAGCACCCTACAGGGCAGGATCAATTCACCCCTCCACTTT

D gene: .
J gene: TRBJ1-3
V gene: TRBV19
clone size: .
CDR3 protein: CASSPGRNSGNTIYF
CDR3 DNA: TGTGCCAGTAGCCCGGGACGGAACTCTGGAAACACCATATATTTT

D gene: .
J gene: TRBJ2-6
V gene: TRBV18
clone size: .
CDR3 protein: CASSLAQVRSGANVLTF
CDR3 DNA: TGTGCCAGCTCACTCGCGCAGGTCCGCTCTGGGGCCAACGTCCTGACTTTC

D gene: TRBD1
J gene: TRBJ2-7
V gene: TRBV20-1
clone size: few
CDR3 protein: CSARPGTGIEEQYF
CDR3 DNA: TGCAGTGCTCGACCCGGGACAGGGATTGAGGAGCAGTACTTC

D gene: .
J gene: TRBJ2-2
V gene: TRBV5-4
clone size: .
CDR3 protein: CASSLGLKNTGELFF
CDR3 DNA: TGTGCCAGCAGCCTCGGACTGAAGAACACCGGGGAGCTGTTTTTT

D gene: .
J gene: TRBJ1-4
V gene: TRBV7-6
clone size: few
CDR3 protein: CASSLRGALATNEKLFF
CDR3 DNA: TGTGCCAGCAGCTTACGCGGGGCCCTGGCAACTAATGAAAAACTGTTTTTT

D gene: .
J gene: TRBJ1-2
V gene: TRBV7-2
clone size: .
CDR3 protein: CASSPSWDYGYTF
CDR3 DNA: TGTGCCAGCAGCCCGAGCTGGGACTATGGCTACACCTTC

D gene: TRBD2
J gene: TRBJ2-1
V gene: TRBV7-9
clone size: few
CDR3 protein: CASSLGASGGAVNEQFF
CDR3 DNA: TGTGCCAGCAGCTTAGGGGCTAGCGGGGGGGCCGTCAATGAGCAGTTCTTC

D gene: .
J gene: TRBJ2-2
V gene: TRBV24-1
clone size: many
CDR3 protein: CATSDHLNTGELFF
CDR3 DNA: TGTGCCACCAGTGATCACCTGAACACCGGGGAGCTGTTTTTT

D gene: .
J gene: TRBJ1-1
V gene: TRBV6-2/TRBV6-3
clone size: .
CDR3 protein: CASSYSNTGYNKEAFF
CDR3 DNA: TGTGCCAGCAGTTACTCGAACACAGGCTACAACAAGGAAGCTTTCTTT

D gene: TRBD1
J gene: TRBJ1-5
V gene: TRBV10-1
clone size: .
CDR3 protein: CAKPTGMRSNQPQHF
CDR3 DNA: TGCGCCAAACCGACAGGGATGAGGAGCAATCAGCCCCAGCATTTT

D gene: .
J gene: TRBJ1-1
V gene: TRBV20-1
clone size: .
CDR3 protein: CSAPRASAPTEAFF
CDR3 DNA: TGCAGTGCTCCTAGGGCCTCCGCCCCTACTGAAGCTTTCTTT

D gene: .
J gene: TRBJ1-1
V gene: TRBV6-5
clone size: few
CDR3 protein: CASSYGRHTEAFF
CDR3 DNA: TGTGCCAGCAGTTACGGGAGACACACTGAAGCTTTCTTT

D gene: .
J gene: TRBJ1-4
V gene: TRBV5-1
clone size: .
CDR3 protein: CASSTTGFNEKLFF
CDR3 DNA: TGCGCCAGCAGCACAACAGGGTTTAATGAAAAACTGTTTTTT